This TCR beta chain stems from a study of blood T cell repertoires in COVID-19. Study-level background: The United States, Italy and Spain were the sources of the acute and convalescent COVID-19 samples. The analysed material was cDNA or gDNA that came from T cells, B-cell-depleted T cells, or PBMCs.

This CDR3 has 14 residues. V was clipped by 6 bases and J by 0 bases, with 8 bases between them. From germline, CDR1 is MNHEY and CDR2 SVGAGI. Authors' analysis steps: Reference gene primer amplification yielded estimated nucleated cell counts. Some clones are missing from TCRdb's copy, which holds only in-frame ones; the method was immunoSEQ multiplex PCR. The V and J calls and clone size come from that table; D and trimming were worked out from the DNA. The sample holds approximately 200,000 clones, 89% seen once. The chain is built from TRBV6-5 and TRBJ2-2, with a possible D match to TRBD1 (6 bases). The sequence derives from a middle-aged woman with acute COVID-19. Sequencing was performed on PBMCs or T cells enriched from blood (not recorded which). DNA of the CDR3: TGTGCCAGCAGCGACAGGACGAACACCGGGGAGCTGTTTTTT. This translates into CASSDRTNTGELFF.